This is a list of T cell receptor beta chains from one sample in a study of blood T cell repertoires in COVID-19. Profiling relied on immunoSEQ multiplex PCR, and the TCRdb table lists in-frame clones only, not all of them. Among around 130,000 clones listed, approximately 83% were seen once. Sequencing was carried out using peripheral blood. These receptors all come from a woman between 50 and 59 years old who had recovered from COVID-19. CDR3s include the opening cysteine and the closing phenylalanine or tryptophan. The order of the fields is clone size, V gene, D gene, J gene, CDR3 DNA, CDR3 protein. A D gene is named only where the DNA matches it firmly. Only some rows state a clone size, as once, few, many or a class for expanded clones.

abundance: .; v_gene: TRBV6-1; d_gene: .; j_gene: TRBJ1-1; CDR3nt: TGTGCCAGCAGCTTACTCCAGGGATATGAAGCTTTCTTT; CDR3aa: CASSLLQGYEAFF
abundance: .; v_gene: TRBV2; d_gene: .; j_gene: TRBJ1-2; CDR3nt: TGTGCCAGCAGTGAATGGCAGTCCTATGGCTACACCTTC; CDR3aa: CASSEWQSYGYTF
abundance: .; v_gene: TRBV14; d_gene: .; j_gene: TRBJ2-1; CDR3nt: TGTGCCAGCAGCCAATCCGGGACTCGGCGGTCGGAGCAGTTCTTC; CDR3aa: CASSQSGTRRSEQFF
abundance: .; v_gene: TRBV2; d_gene: .; j_gene: TRBJ1-1; CDR3nt: TGTGCCAGCAGTGTGGTGAGTCGAGCTTTCTTT; CDR3aa: CASSVVSRAFF
abundance: .; v_gene: TRBV25-1; d_gene: TRBD1; j_gene: TRBJ2-7; CDR3nt: TGTGCCAGCAGTAAGGGGGCAAGTACCGAGCAGTACTTC; CDR3aa: CASSKGASTEQYF
abundance: once; v_gene: TRBV11-3; d_gene: .; j_gene: TRBJ2-3; CDR3nt: TGTGCCAGCAGCCCGGCCAGGGATACGCAGTATTTT; CDR3aa: CASSPARDTQYF
abundance: .; v_gene: TRBV30; d_gene: TRBD1; j_gene: TRBJ1-1; CDR3nt: TGTGCCTGGAGTACCTTAGGGGGCCAGAACACTGAAGCTTTCTTT; CDR3aa: CAWSTLGGQNTEAFF
abundance: many; v_gene: TRBV19; d_gene: .; j_gene: TRBJ2-7; CDR3nt: TGTGCCAGTAAGGGGCAGGAATCCTACGAGCAGTACTTC; CDR3aa: CASKGQESYEQYF
abundance: .; v_gene: TRBV7-3; d_gene: TRBD2; j_gene: TRBJ2-7; CDR3nt: TGTGCCAGCAGCCCCGGGGGAGGGAGAGCCTCCGAGCAGTACTTC; CDR3aa: CASSPGGGRASEQYF
abundance: .; v_gene: TRBV10-1; d_gene: .; j_gene: TRBJ2-7; CDR3nt: TGCGCCAGCACCCCATGTAGCGAAGAGCAGTACTTC; CDR3aa: CASTPCSEEQYF
abundance: .; v_gene: TRBV2; d_gene: .; j_gene: TRBJ1-6; CDR3nt: TGTGCCGGAGGACAGACCTATAATTCACCCCTCCACTTT; CDR3aa: CAGGQTYNSPLHF
abundance: .; v_gene: TRBV7-9; d_gene: TRBD1; j_gene: TRBJ1-2; CDR3nt: TGTGCCAGCAGCCCGGTGACAGGGGAGGGTGGCTACACCTTC; CDR3aa: CASSPVTGEGGYTF
abundance: .; v_gene: TRBV6-5; d_gene: TRBD1; j_gene: TRBJ1-1; CDR3nt: TGTGCCAGCAGTTACGGCGGGACAGCGACCCACACTGAAGCTTTCTTT; CDR3aa: CASSYGGTATHTEAFF
abundance: .; v_gene: TRBV2; d_gene: .; j_gene: TRBJ2-5; CDR3nt: TGTGCCAGCAGTGACCCGAGTTCCCCGGGGACCCAGTACTTC; CDR3aa: CASSDPSSPGTQYF
abundance: .; v_gene: TRBV7-9; d_gene: TRBD1; j_gene: TRBJ1-2; CDR3nt: TGTGCCAGCAGCAGAGACAGGGGAAATGGCTACACCTTC; CDR3aa: CASSRDRGNGYTF
abundance: .; v_gene: TRBV6-1; d_gene: TRBD1; j_gene: TRBJ2-5; CDR3nt: TGTGCCAGCAGTGAGACCAGGGGGCCGGAGACCCAGTACTTC; CDR3aa: CASSETRGPETQYF
abundance: .; v_gene: TRBV7-3; d_gene: TRBD2; j_gene: TRBJ2-7; CDR3nt: TGTGCCAGCAGCTTGACTAGCGGGAATTTGGAGAAGTACTTC; CDR3aa: CASSLTSGNLEKYF
abundance: .; v_gene: TRBV7-2; d_gene: .; j_gene: TRBJ1-1; CDR3nt: TGTGCCAGCAGCTACACTCAGGGGCGGGTGGGAGCTTTCTTT; CDR3aa: CASSYTQGRVGAFF
abundance: .; v_gene: TRBV5-6; d_gene: .; j_gene: TRBJ1-3; CDR3nt: TGTGCCAGCAGCCCAGGGGATGTTGGAAACACCATATATTTT; CDR3aa: CASSPGDVGNTIYF
abundance: .; v_gene: TRBV10-1; d_gene: TRBD2; j_gene: TRBJ2-1; CDR3nt: TGCGCCAGGGGAGGCGGGGCGGGAGGGGACTACAATGAGCAGTTCTTC; CDR3aa: CARGGGAGGDYNEQFF
abundance: .; v_gene: TRBV9; d_gene: .; j_gene: TRBJ1-1; CDR3nt: TGTGCCAGCAGCTCAGGGTGGGGTGACACTGAAGCTTTCTTT; CDR3aa: CASSSGWGDTEAFF
abundance: .; v_gene: TRBV4-1; d_gene: .; j_gene: TRBJ1-5; CDR3nt: TGCGCCAGCAGCCAATCGGGTCCGAATCAGCCCCAGCATTTT; CDR3aa: CASSQSGPNQPQHF
abundance: .; v_gene: TRBV2; d_gene: TRBD1; j_gene: TRBJ2-1; CDR3nt: TGTGCCAGCAGTGGACAGGGACCCAATGAGCAGTTCTTC; CDR3aa: CASSGQGPNEQFF
abundance: .; v_gene: TRBV7-2; d_gene: .; j_gene: TRBJ2-7; CDR3nt: TGTGCCAGCAGCTTTACAGATGGCGAGCAGTACTTC; CDR3aa: CASSFTDGEQYF
abundance: .; v_gene: TRBV18; d_gene: .; j_gene: TRBJ2-7; CDR3nt: TGTGCCAGCTCACCGACAAGGTCCTACGAGCAGTACTTC; CDR3aa: CASSPTRSYEQYF
abundance: .; v_gene: TRBV19; d_gene: TRBD2; j_gene: TRBJ2-3; CDR3nt: TGTGCCAGTAGTTTCTACCAACTAGCGGGCACAGATACGCAGTATTTT; CDR3aa: CASSFYQLAGTDTQYF